These 16 T cell receptor beta chains were all obtained from the same sample, sequenced in a study of blood T cell repertoires in COVID-19. Repertoires were generated with immunoSEQ multiplex PCR, while TCRdb's copy carries only in-frame clones and drops some. The sample consists of 350,000 to 450,000 clones, around 83% of them appearing once. Sequencing used PBMCs or T cells enriched from blood (not recorded which). These receptors came from a woman in her 50s who had recovered from COVID-19.

The V gene is TRBV19, the J gene TRBJ1-3; D is possibly TRBD1 (6 bases). V lost 8 bases and J lost 0, with 17 bases in between. CDR1 and CDR2 (germline): LNHDA, SQIVND (reference sequence). The CDR3 covers 16 residues. CDR3 DNA: TGTGCCAGTCGTACGGGACAACTGGTCTCTGGAAACACCATATATTTT. It translates to CASRTGQLVSGNTIYF.

The chain has TRBV7-6 and TRBJ1-3; D is perhaps TRBD1 (5 bases). This CDR3 comprises 17 residues. Trimming shortened V by 5 bases and J by 0 bases, and 17 bases separated the two germline ends. CDR1 and CDR2 from the germline V gene are SGHVS and FNYEAQ. The CDR3 nucleotides read TGTGCCAGCAGCCTCACAGGCGGGGTAGACTCTGGAAACACCATATATTTT. Amino acid sequence: CASSLTGGVDSGNTIYF.

The chain employs TRBV9 and TRBJ2-5, with TRBD1 matching over 11 bases. The CDR3 spans 15 residues. Germline CDR1 reads SGDLS; CDR2 reads YYNGEE. V lost 3 bases to trimming and J lost 5 bases; unmatched junction nucleotides: 6. DNA of the CDR3: TGTGCCAGCAGCGCCCGGGACAGGGGGTTTGAGACCCAGTACTTC. It yields the protein CASSARDRGFETQYF.

V is TRBV25-1 and J is TRBJ2-1; D is perhaps TRBD2 (5 bases). Looked up from germline, CDR1 is MGHDK and CDR2 is SYGVNS. This CDR3 is built from 14 residues. V was cut by 6 bases and J by 3 bases, with 12 bases left in between. This chain's CDR3 is CASRSRGIYNEQFF. The CDR3 nucleotides are TGTGCCAGCAGAAGTCGGGGAATCTACAATGAGCAGTTCTTC. Full variable domain (remainder filled in from reference TRBV25-1 and TRBJ2-1): EADIYQTPRYLVIGTGKKITLECSQTMGHDKMYWYQQDPGMELHLIHYSYGVNSTEKGDLSSESTVSRIRTEHFPLTLESARPSHTSQYLCASRSRGIYNEQFFGPGTRLTVL.

The chain combines TRBV3-1 (or the pseudogene TRBV3-2) with TRBJ2-2; 15 bases fit TRBD2. J gave up 5 bases and V 1 base, and 2 bases lay outside the gene matches. The CDR3 covers 17 residues. The germline V gene encodes CDR1 LGHDT and CDR2 YNNKEL (reference sequence). CDR3 bases: TGTGCCAGCAGCCAAGGGGGACTAGCGGGAGGTACCGGGGAGCTGTTTTTT. Translation: CASSQGGLAGGTGELFF.

CDR3: CASSPWGPGDQPQHF. For the CDR3, the DNA is TGCGCCAGCAGCCCGTGGGGCCCTGGGGATCAGCCCCAGCATTTT. The chain links TRBV4-3 to TRBJ1-5; TRBD1 is a possible D gene (5 bases). V was pared by 4 bases and J by 5 bases, with 15 bases between. This CDR3 contains 15 residues. The germline V gene has CDR1 LGHNA and CDR2 YSLEER.

The chain has TRBV7-2 and TRBJ1-2, with 10 positions matching TRBD1. CDR1 and CDR2 (germline): SGHTA, FQGNSA. This CDR3 is built from 17 residues. The ends lost 4 bases at V and 5 bases at J; junction bases unmatched: 13. The CDR3 here is CASSSIHTGTGEYGYTF. CDR3 nucleotide sequence: TGTGCCAGCAGCTCTATACACACCGGGACAGGGGAATATGGCTACACCTTC.

The J gene is TRBJ1-6, the V gene TRBV7-2; 8 bases are shared with TRBD1. The CDR3 loop spans 15 amino acids. CDR1 is SGHTA, CDR2 FQGNSA, per germline. V lost 5 bases, J lost 7 bases, and 7 bases stayed unmatched. In DNA form, the CDR3 reads TGTGCCAGCAGCCTTAGGACAGGGAGGAATTCACCCCTCCACTTT. It specifies CASSLRTGRNSPLHF. Looking up the rest from reference TRBV7-2 and TRBJ1-6 gives the full variable domain: GAGVSQSPSNKVTEKGKDVELRCDPISGHTALYWYRQSLGQGLEFLIYFQGNSAPDKSGLPSDRFSAERTGGSVSTLTIQRTQQEDSAVYLCASSLRTGRNSPLHFGNGTRLTVT.

The table lists this clone with a count of one. This chain uses TRBV2 with TRBJ2-2; D gene unclear. The V gene's germline CDR1 is SNHLY and CDR2 FYNNEI. The CDR3 has 14 amino acids. V dropped 11 bases and J dropped 5 bases, with 18 bases sitting between them. CDR3 DNA: TGTGCCGGCGAGGAGACTCGAGGTACCGGGGAGCTGTTTTTT. Residues: CAGEETRGTGELFF.

The chain recombines TRBV30 with TRBJ1-5, with D possibly matching TRBD1 (5 bases). Trimming removed 1 base from V and 1 base from J, with 11 bases in between. CDR3 length: 15 residues. In germline, CDR1 is GTSNPN, CDR2 SVGIG (reference sequence). As DNA, the CDR3 is TGTGCCTGGAGTGAAACAGGATTCAGCAATCAGCCCCAGCATTTT. This codes for CAWSETGFSNQPQHF.

V usage is TRBV28 and J usage is TRBJ2-7; D remains unclear. The V end was cut by 6 bases, the J end by 2 bases, with 8 bases between. Per the germline V gene, CDR1 is MDHEN and CDR2 is SYDVKM. The CDR3 runs 12 residues. The CDR3 protein is CASSPQAYEQYF. Here the CDR3 DNA reads TGTGCCAGCAGCCCCCAGGCCTACGAGCAGTACTTC.

The chain combines TRBV27 with TRBJ1-4, with TRBD1 identical over 10 bases. From germline, CDR1 is MNHEY and CDR2 SMNVEV (reference sequence). The CDR3 is made up of 15 amino acids. V lost 10 bases, J lost 6 bases, and 11 bases stayed unmatched. The CDR3 DNA reads TGTGCCACCAGATCTAGACAGGGGGCGGATGAAAAACTGTTTTTT. Translation: CATRSRQGADEKLFF.

The chain carries TRBV12-2 and TRBJ1-5. TRBV12-2 is termed a pseudogene. CDR3 length: 19 amino acids. CDR3 nucleotides: TGTGCAAGTCGCTCTGTCTTCTCACGGGGGAGCTATAGCAATCAGCCCCAGCATTTT. Protein: CASRSVFSRGSYSNQPQHF.

The rearrangement joins TRBV5-5 to TRBJ2-7; 10 bases map to TRBD2. This CDR3 has 17 residues. V shed 2 bases, J shed 0 bases, and the junction held 8 bases outside the gene matches. Germline V lookup: CDR1 SGHKS, CDR2 YYEKEE (reference sequence). The CDR3 loop is CASSLGPTSGLSYEQYF. The CDR3 bases are TGTGCCAGCAGCTTAGGACCGACTAGCGGGCTCTCCTACGAGCAGTACTTC.

V and J are TRBV5-1 and TRBJ2-7; 10 bases agree with TRBD2. This CDR3 contains 16 residues. V dropped 0 bases and J dropped 3; count of bases not matched to a gene: 6. Per the germline V gene, CDR1 is SGHRS and CDR2 is YFSETQ. CDR3 in DNA: TGCGCCAGCAGCTTGGGTAGCGGGAGGAGTGTCTACGAGCAGTACTTC. Amino acid sequence: CASSLGSGRSVYEQYF.

This clone was counted many times. The chain recombines TRBV7-8 with TRBJ1-3, with a tentative D call TRBD1 (5 bases). Trimming pared 5 bases from V and 1 base from J, leaving 9 bases between. CDR1 is SGHVS, CDR2 FQNEAQ, per germline. The CDR3 spans 14 residues. CDR3: CASSQRGSGNTIYF. DNA for the CDR3: TGTGCCAGCAGCCAAAGGGGTTCTGGAAACACCATATATTTT.